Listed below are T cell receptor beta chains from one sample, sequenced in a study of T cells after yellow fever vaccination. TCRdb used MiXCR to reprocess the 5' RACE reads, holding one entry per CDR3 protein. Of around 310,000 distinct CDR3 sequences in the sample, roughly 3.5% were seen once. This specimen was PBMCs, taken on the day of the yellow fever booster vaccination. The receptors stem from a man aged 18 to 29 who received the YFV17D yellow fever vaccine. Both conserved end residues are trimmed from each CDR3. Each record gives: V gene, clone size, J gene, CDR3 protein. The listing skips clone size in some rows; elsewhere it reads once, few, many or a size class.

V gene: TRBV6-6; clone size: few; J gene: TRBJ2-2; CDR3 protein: ASSSDRGYAGELF
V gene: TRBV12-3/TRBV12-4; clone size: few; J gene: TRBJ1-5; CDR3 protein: ASSLNIGRDQPQH
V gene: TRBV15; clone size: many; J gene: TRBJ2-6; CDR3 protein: ATSSGTVGDGANVLT
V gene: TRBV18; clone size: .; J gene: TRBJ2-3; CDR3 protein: ASSPSTGRADTQY
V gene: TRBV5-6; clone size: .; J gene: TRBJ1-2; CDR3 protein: ASSLGSERRGCT
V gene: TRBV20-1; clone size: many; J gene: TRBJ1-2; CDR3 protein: SARDDRAGYT
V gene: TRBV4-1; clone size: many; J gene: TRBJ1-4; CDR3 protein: ASSSRGSGREKLF
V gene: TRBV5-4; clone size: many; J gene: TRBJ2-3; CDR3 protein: ASSSSGTSGSDTQY
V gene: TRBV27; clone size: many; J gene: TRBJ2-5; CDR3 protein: ASSLIGTTSGETQY
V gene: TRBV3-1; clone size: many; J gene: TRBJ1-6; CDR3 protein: ASSQAIVSPLH
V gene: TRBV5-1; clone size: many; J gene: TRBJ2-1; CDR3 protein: ASSSEPGSRNEQF
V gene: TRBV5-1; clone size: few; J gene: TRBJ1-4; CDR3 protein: ASSPTGGPDEKLF
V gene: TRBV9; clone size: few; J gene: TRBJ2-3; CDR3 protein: ASSSPGVTDTQY
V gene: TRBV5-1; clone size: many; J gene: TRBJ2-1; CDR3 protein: ASSLRGGGPQF
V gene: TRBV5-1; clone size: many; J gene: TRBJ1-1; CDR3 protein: ASSSGQLNTEAF
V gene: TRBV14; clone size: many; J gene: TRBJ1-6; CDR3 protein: ASSRQQENSPLH
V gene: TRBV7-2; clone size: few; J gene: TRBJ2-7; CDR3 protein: ASSFQGAAYEQY
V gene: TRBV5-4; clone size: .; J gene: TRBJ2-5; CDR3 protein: ASSPSRGETQY
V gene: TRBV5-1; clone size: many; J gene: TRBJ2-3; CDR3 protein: ASSLSLRAGGPRDTQY
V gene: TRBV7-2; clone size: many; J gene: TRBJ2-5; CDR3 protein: ASSLLGGEAETQY
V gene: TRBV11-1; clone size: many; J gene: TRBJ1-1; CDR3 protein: ASSQGARTEAF
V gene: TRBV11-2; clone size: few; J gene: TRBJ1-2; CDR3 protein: ASSPGYGQGARGYT
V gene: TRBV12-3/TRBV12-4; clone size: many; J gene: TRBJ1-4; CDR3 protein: ASRRREDNEKLF
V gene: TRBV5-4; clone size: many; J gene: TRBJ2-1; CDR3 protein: ASSLGQGGVNNEQF
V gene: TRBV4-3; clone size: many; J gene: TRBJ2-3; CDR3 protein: ASSHVGLAAQY
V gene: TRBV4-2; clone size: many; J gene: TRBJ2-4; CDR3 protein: ASSQDFSGSPRAKNIQY
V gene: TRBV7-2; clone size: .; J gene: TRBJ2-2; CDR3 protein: ASSSLAGGGIYTGELF
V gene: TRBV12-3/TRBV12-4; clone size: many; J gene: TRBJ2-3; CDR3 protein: ASTLTSGDTQY
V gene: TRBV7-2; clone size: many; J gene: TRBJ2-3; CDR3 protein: ASTAGLAYTQY
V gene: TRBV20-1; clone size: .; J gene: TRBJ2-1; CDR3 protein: SAETWTGFHNEQF
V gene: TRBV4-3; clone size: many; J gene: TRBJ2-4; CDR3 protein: ASSQDAGEAGIQY
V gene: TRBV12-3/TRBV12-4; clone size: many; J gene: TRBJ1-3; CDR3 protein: ASSLGDPRSGNTIY
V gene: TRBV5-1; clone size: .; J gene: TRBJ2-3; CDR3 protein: ASSTGLAYPDTQY
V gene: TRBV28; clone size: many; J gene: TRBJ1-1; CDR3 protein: ASSFDRRGMAF
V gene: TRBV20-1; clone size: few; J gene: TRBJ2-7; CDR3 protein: SARSGQTYEQY
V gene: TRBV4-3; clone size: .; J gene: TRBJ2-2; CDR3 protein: ASSQDLKVSNTGELF
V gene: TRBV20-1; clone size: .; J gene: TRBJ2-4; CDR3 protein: SAREGAPNIQY
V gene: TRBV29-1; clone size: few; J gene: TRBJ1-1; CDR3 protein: SAAQDRVPTEAF
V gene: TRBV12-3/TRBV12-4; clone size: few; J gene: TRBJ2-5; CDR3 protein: ASTTVGGGETQY
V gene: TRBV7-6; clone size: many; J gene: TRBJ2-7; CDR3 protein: ASGNSGNPYEQY
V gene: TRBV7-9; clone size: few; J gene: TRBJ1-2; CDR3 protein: ASSFEVPYGYT
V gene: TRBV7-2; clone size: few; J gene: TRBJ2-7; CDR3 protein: ASNPGSAVYEQY
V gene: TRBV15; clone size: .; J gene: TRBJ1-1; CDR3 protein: ATERTSQAGYPEAF
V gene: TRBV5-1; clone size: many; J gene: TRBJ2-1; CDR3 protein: ASSLSVADNEQF
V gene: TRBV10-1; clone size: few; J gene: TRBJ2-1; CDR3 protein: ASSNRVNEQF
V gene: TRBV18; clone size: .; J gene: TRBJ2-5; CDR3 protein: ASSPDMQETQY
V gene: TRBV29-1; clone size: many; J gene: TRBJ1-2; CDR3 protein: SVDDNYGYT
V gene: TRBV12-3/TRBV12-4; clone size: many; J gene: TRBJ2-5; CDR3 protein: ASSSLQGRQETQY
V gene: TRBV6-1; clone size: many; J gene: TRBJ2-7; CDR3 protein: ASGGGAPEEQY
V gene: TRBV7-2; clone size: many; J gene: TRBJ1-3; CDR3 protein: ASSRGTGSGNTIY
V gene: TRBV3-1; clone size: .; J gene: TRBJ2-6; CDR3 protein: ASSQDRVSGANVLT
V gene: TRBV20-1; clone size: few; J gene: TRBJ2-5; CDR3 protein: SARVYRQETQY
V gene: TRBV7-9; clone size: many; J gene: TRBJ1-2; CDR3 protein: ASSPPREQGRGYT
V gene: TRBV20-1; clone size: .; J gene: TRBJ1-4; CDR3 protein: SARSGTNEKLF
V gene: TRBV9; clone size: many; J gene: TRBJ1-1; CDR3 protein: ASSPQAALVGTEAF